This passage covers 32 T cell receptor beta chains from one sample sequenced in a study of blood T cell repertoires in COVID-19. Here immunoSEQ multiplex PCR was the method, and the copy in TCRdb shows in-frame clones only, minus some. The sample yields a few hundred thousand clones, 75% to 90% seen once. The sample comprised peripheral blood. The receptors come from a woman in her 30s with active or convalescent COVID-19.

The chain combines TRBV20-1 with TRBJ2-5; 9 nucleotides align to TRBD2. V was pared by 3 bases and J by 0 bases, with 8 bases of the junction left unmatched. Germline loops: CDR1 DFQATT, CDR2 SNEGSKA (reference sequence). The CDR3 runs to 16 residues. In nucleotides, the CDR3 is TGCAGTGCTAGTGGCGGAGCGGGGGGTAACCAAGAGACCCAGTACTTC. Translating gives CSASGGAGGNQETQYF.

The chain uses TRBV27 and TRBJ2-1, with 9 bases that match TRBD2. V shed 6 bases and J 0 bases; nucleotides not matched to a gene: 0. The CDR3 extends over 14 amino acids. Germline CDR1 reads MNHEY; CDR2 reads SMNVEV (reference sequence). CDR3 loop: CASRRGGSYNEQFF. CDR3 sequence (DNA): TGTGCCAGCAGGCGGGGGGGCTCCTACAATGAGCAGTTCTTC.

V usage is TRBV5-1 and J usage is TRBJ2-7; maybe TRBD1 (5 bases). CDR1 is SGHRS, CDR2 YFSETQ, per germline. V gave up 0 bases and J gave up 3 bases, with 10 bases separating them. The CDR3 sequence is 14 residues long. The CDR3 DNA follows: TGCGCCAGCAGCTTGGAGGCAGGGAACTACGAGCAGTACTTC. Its translation: CASSLEAGNYEQYF.

The chain employs TRBV7-2 and TRBJ2-7; 10 bases agree with TRBD1. CDR1 and CDR2 from the germline V gene are SGHTA and FQGNSA. V gave up 1 base and J gave up 3 bases; unmatched junction bases: 6. This CDR3 has 16 amino acids. CDR3 nucleotides: TGTGCCAGCAGCTTAGGGGGACAGGGGCGACTCTACGAGCAGTACTTC. Encoded protein: CASSLGGQGRLYEQYF.

V is TRBV5-6 and J is TRBJ2-5; D is ambiguous. The V end lost 3 bases, the J end lost 4 bases, and 13 bases lay between the germline ends. The germline V gene has CDR1 SGHDT and CDR2 YYEEEE. The CDR3 extends over 14 amino acids. DNA for the CDR3: TGTGCCAGCAGCTACGACACCTCCCCAGAGACCCAGTACTTC. Its translation is CASSYDTSPETQYF.

This chain links TRBV19 with TRBJ1-5, with 10 nucleotides matching TRBD1. Germline V gene lookup returns CDR1 LNHDA and CDR2 SQIVND (reference sequence). The ends lost 1 base at V and 1 base at J; junction bases unmatched: 1. The CDR3 covers 16 residues. CDR3 protein: CASSIGTGGSNQPQHF. DNA of the CDR3: TGTGCCAGTAGTATAGGGACAGGGGGAAGCAATCAGCCCCAGCATTTT. Drawing the rest from reference TRBV19 and TRBJ1-5, the complete variable domain is DGGITQSPKYLFRKEGQNVTLSCEQNLNHDAMYWYRQDPGQGLRLIYYSQIVNDFQKGDIAEGYSVSREKKESFPLTVTSAQKNPTAFYLCASSIGTGGSNQPQHFGDGTRLSIL.

The chain combines TRBV24-1 with TRBJ1-2, with 10 bases identical to TRBD1. This CDR3 contains 16 residues. Germline CDR1 is KGHDR and CDR2 is SFDVKD. Germline trimming cut 4 bases from V and 6 bases from J; bases unmatched to any gene: 10. The CDR3 spells CATSDYTGTGENGYTF. In nucleotides, the CDR3 is TGTGCCACCAGTGACTACACCGGGACAGGGGAGAATGGCTACACCTTC.

The rearrangement links TRBV4-3 to TRBJ2-7; D uncertain. Per germline, CDR1 LGHNA and CDR2 YSLEER. Trimming shortened V by 0 bases and J by 3 bases, and 9 bases separated the two germline ends. CDR3 size: 14 residues. CDR3 amino acids: CASSQEAGGYEQYF. The CDR3 DNA reads TGCGCCAGCAGCCAAGAAGCAGGTGGCTACGAGCAGTACTTC.

With regard to this clone: Other DNA sequences in this specimen translate into the identical CDR3. The chain carries TRBV5-1 and TRBJ1-1; 7 bases match TRBD1. With 4 bases clipped from V and 1 base from J, the junction kept 4 bases outside the gene matches. There are 14 residues in the CDR3. Germline-derived CDR1 and CDR2 are SGHRS and YFSETQ. CDR3 sequence (DNA): TGCGCCAGCAGCCTGGGACAGCCGAACACTGAAGCTTTCTTT. Residues: CASSLGQPNTEAFF.

V gene TRBV5-6 combines with J gene TRBJ1-2; 7 bases map to TRBD1. The CDR3 runs to 15 residues. Germline-derived CDR1 and CDR2 are SGHDT and YYEEEE. The J segment lost 4 bases and the V segment lost 0 bases, leaving 6 bases of the junction unmatched. As DNA, the CDR3 is TGTGCCAGCAGCTTGGGGTGGGACAGCGTCTATGGCTACACCTTC. Translation gives CASSLGWDSVYGYTF.

The V gene is TRBV9, the J gene TRBJ2-3, with 7 bases identical to TRBD1. V lost 0 bases, J lost 3 bases, and 4 bases stayed unmatched. Per germline, CDR1 SGDLS and CDR2 YYNGEE. The CDR3 is 15 residues long. In nucleotides, the CDR3 is TGTGCCAGCAGCGTAGCGGGACAGAGGACAGATACGCAGTATTTT. Encoded protein: CASSVAGQRTDTQYF.

J is TRBJ2-2 and V is TRBV3-1 (or the pseudogene TRBV3-2), with 14 nucleotides matching TRBD2. The junction had 9 bases not matched to a gene; V was cut back by 5 bases and J by 7 bases. The CDR3 sequence is 17 residues long. CDR1 is LGHDT, CDR2 YNNKEL, per germline (reference sequence). The DNA of the CDR3 is TGTGCCAGCAGCAAATTGGGACTAGCGGGGGTTAGCGGGGAGCTGTTTTTT. Amino acid sequence: CASSKLGLAGVSGELFF.

The chain has TRBV2 and TRBJ2-3; weak D call: TRBD2 (6 bases). CDR3 length: 16 residues. The germline V gene encodes CDR1 SNHLY and CDR2 FYNNEI. The ends were cut back, 5 bases at V and 2 bases at J, with 17 bases in the middle. The CDR3 DNA is TGTGCCAGCAGTCAAGACGGGGGAATAGTCACAGATACGCAGTATTTT. Translating gives CASSQDGGIVTDTQYF.

The chain is built from TRBV3-1 (or the pseudogene TRBV3-2) and TRBJ2-2; D unclear. Trimming took 3 bases from V and 3 from J, leaving 11 bases between them. The germline V gene encodes CDR1 LGHDT and CDR2 YNNKEL (reference sequence). The CDR3 runs 15 residues. The CDR3 sequence is CASSQVPDYTGELFF. The CDR3 DNA is TGTGCCAGCAGCCAGGTCCCAGACTACACCGGGGAGCTGTTTTTT.

This chain joins TRBV19 and TRBJ1-6; D call uncertain. Germline CDR1 is LNHDA and CDR2 is SQIVND (reference sequence). This CDR3 is built from 16 residues. With 2 bases removed from V and 0 bases from J, the gap between germline ends came to 8 bases. The CDR3 protein is CASSITWSSYNSPLHF. Written as DNA, the CDR3 is TGTGCCAGTAGTATAACGTGGAGCTCCTATAATTCACCCCTCCACTTT.

The chain uses TRBV30 and TRBJ1-5; D is ambiguous. CDR1 is GTSNPN and CDR2 is SVGIG in the germline V gene (reference sequence). Trimming took 0 bases from V and 0 from J, leaving 18 bases between them. The CDR3 extends over 18 amino acids. CDR3 region: CAWSVRRNFLDSNQPQHF. The CDR3 region has the DNA TGTGCCTGGAGTGTAAGGAGGAATTTTTTGGATAGCAATCAGCCCCAGCATTTT.

V usage is TRBV24-1 and J usage is TRBJ1-1, with 9 bases fitting TRBD1. V lost 9 bases and J lost 4; bases outside the gene matches: 5. The CDR3 sequence is 13 residues long. CDR1 KGHDR and CDR2 SFDVKD come from the germline V gene. CDR3 loop: CATATGGGTEAFF. CDR3 DNA: TGTGCCACCGCGACAGGGGGAGGCACTGAAGCTTTCTTT.

The table lists this clone with a count of one. The chain uses TRBV5-1 and TRBJ2-5; 13 bases match TRBD2. V lost 0 bases to trimming and J lost 5 bases; unmatched junction nucleotides: 4. This CDR3 region has 16 residues. In germline, CDR1 is SGHRS, CDR2 YFSETQ. DNA for the CDR3: TGCGCCAGCAGCTTGGTGACTAGCGGGGGGACGGAGACCCAGTACTTC. Translation gives CASSLVTSGGTETQYF.

The J gene is TRBJ2-7, the V gene TRBV5-6, with 7 bases aligning to TRBD1. The J segment lost 1 base and the V segment lost 5 bases, leaving 6 bases of the junction unmatched. Per germline, CDR1 SGHDT and CDR2 YYEEEE. This CDR3 has 14 amino acids. The CDR3 region is CASSPDRASYEQYF. CDR3 in DNA: TGTGCCAGCAGTCCCGACAGGGCATCCTACGAGCAGTACTTC.

CDR3: CASSQRGSLLETQYF. CDR3 sequence (DNA): TGTGCCAGCAGTCAGCGGGGATCTCTTTTAGAGACCCAGTACTTC. The V call is TRBV6-2 or TRBV6-3, the J call TRBJ2-5; 7 nucleotides line up with TRBD2. The germline V gene has CDR1 MNHEY and CDR2 SVGEGT. V was clipped by 5 bases and J by 4 bases; unmatched bases: 10. This CDR3 contains 15 residues.

This clone was counted a few times. This chain joins TRBV11-2 and TRBJ1-6; the D gene is possibly TRBD1 (5 bases). Germline V gene data show CDR1 as SGHAT and CDR2 as FQNNGV. V gave up 0 bases and J gave up 7 bases, with 13 bases separating them. This CDR3 region has 16 residues. CDR3 in amino acids: CASSLELGGWNSPLHF. In nucleotides, the CDR3 is TGTGCCAGCAGCTTAGAATTGGGGGGATGGAATTCACCCCTCCACTTT.

The chain carries TRBV28 and TRBJ2-7, with TRBD2 identical over 9 bases. Germline CDR1 is MDHEN and CDR2 is SYDVKM. V was clipped by 10 bases and J by 1 base; unmatched bases: 11. The CDR3 runs to 15 residues. In DNA, the CDR3 is TGTGCCACCTCCGGCGGGGGGGCGAAGTCCTACGAGCAGTACTTC. Translating it yields CATSGGGAKSYEQYF. Complete variable domain (other parts from reference TRBV28 and TRBJ2-7): DVKVTQSSRYLVKRTGEKVFLECVQDMDHENMFWYRQDPGLGLRLIYFSYDVKMKEKGDIPEGYSVSREKKERFSLILESASTNQTSMYLCATSGGGAKSYEQYFGPGTRLTVT.

The rearrangement uses TRBV7-9 and TRBJ2-3; 10 bases map to TRBD2. V trimming: 4 bases; J trimming: 4 bases; junction bases outside the gene matches: 5. Germline V gene sequence: CDR1 SEHNR, CDR2 FQNEAQ (reference sequence). The CDR3 contains 15 residues. The CDR3 DNA follows: TGTGCCAGCAGCTCCTTTGGGACTAGCGCAGATACGCAGTATTTT. Encoded protein: CASSSFGTSADTQYF.

This chain links TRBV5-6 with TRBJ2-5, with D perhaps given as TRBD1 or TRBD2 (9 bases each). V lost 3 bases and J 2 bases, leaving 26 bases between the germline ends. CDR1 and CDR2 (germline): SGHDT, YYEEEE. The CDR3 loop spans 19 amino acids. The CDR3 spells CASSSDRGRPAGGQETQYF. DNA for the CDR3: TGTGCCAGCAGCTCGGACAGGGGCCGGCCAGCGGGGGGACAAGAGACCCAGTACTTC. Supplemented by reference TRBV5-6 and TRBJ2-5, the full variable domain reads DAGVTQSPTHLIKTRGQQVTLRCSPKSGHDTVSWYQQALGQGPQFIFQYYEEEERQRGNFPDRFSGHQFPNYSSELNVNALLLGDSALYLCASSSDRGRPAGGQETQYFGPGTRLLVL.

The chain employs TRBV7-6 and TRBJ1-2; D may be TRBD1 (6 bases). V gave up 0 bases and J gave up 6 bases, with 23 bases separating them. CDR3 length: 18 residues. The germline gives CDR1 SGHVS, CDR2 FNYEAQ. Here the CDR3 reads CASSLAVAGTPTSDGYTF. The CDR3 nucleotides read TGTGCCAGCAGCTTAGCTGTAGCAGGGACACCCACGTCGGATGGCTACACCTTC.

This chain uses TRBV30 with TRBJ1-2, with 9 bases identical to TRBD1. CDR1 and CDR2 (germline): GTSNPN, SVGIG (reference sequence). The V gene end was trimmed by 0 bases and the J gene end by 4 bases; junction bases not matched to a gene: 6. CDR3 length: 15 amino acids. The CDR3, as DNA: TGTGCCTGGAGTGTAGCGACAGGGGGGGCCTATGGCTACACCTTC. The encoded protein is CAWSVATGGAYGYTF.

The count of this clone is one. The chain couples TRBV6-4 to TRBJ2-3; D not resolved. The germline gives CDR1 MRHNA, CDR2 SNTAGT. V dropped 2 bases and J dropped 3 bases, with 3 bases sitting between them. The CDR3 is 12 amino acids. The CDR3 spells CASSDHTDTQYF. The CDR3 nucleotides read TGTGCCAGCAGTGACCATACAGATACGCAGTATTTT.

V usage is TRBV7-6 and J usage is TRBJ2-7; possible D gene TRBD2, 5 bases. The CDR3 is 17 amino acids. Trimming took off 4 bases at V and 3 bases at J, with 22 bases between the two ends. In germline, CDR1 is SGHVS, CDR2 FNYEAQ. As DNA, the CDR3 is TGTGCCAGCAGCTCTGGCTACAGAGGACTGTACCACTACGAGCAGTACTTC. Translating it yields CASSSGYRGLYHYEQYF.

A remark on this clone: The same CDR3 is also encoded by other DNA sequences in this sample. The chain joins TRBV5-1 to TRBJ2-7; D possibly corresponds to TRBD1 (5 bases). Germline CDR1 and CDR2: SGHRS and YFSETQ. The ends were cut back, 1 base at V and 0 bases at J, with 5 bases in the middle. The CDR3 has 13 amino acids. The CDR3 loop is CASSLQGSYEQYF. As DNA, the CDR3 is TGCGCCAGCAGCTTGCAGGGCTCCTACGAGCAGTACTTC.

The genes are TRBV2 and TRBJ1-2; D call uncertain. Germline V gene lookup returns CDR1 SNHLY and CDR2 FYNNEI. The V end lost 11 bases, the J end lost 3 bases, and 16 bases lay between the germline ends. The CDR3 sequence is 13 residues long. DNA for the CDR3: TGTGCCGCGACCATGACGGGGTACTATGGCTACACCTTC. It specifies CAATMTGYYGYTF.

The gene calls are TRBV7-3 and TRBJ2-1, with 10 bases that match TRBD2. Germline V gives CDR1 SGHTA, CDR2 FQGTGA. V lost 1 base, J lost 9 bases, and 6 bases stayed unmatched. CDR3 length: 15 amino acids. The CDR3 nucleotides read TGTGCCAGCAGCTTAAAAGCGGGGGGGCGTGTTGAGCAGTTCTTC. It encodes CASSLKAGGRVEQFF.

The chain recombines TRBV29-1 with TRBJ1-1; maybe TRBD1 (6 bases). CDR3 length equals 13 residues. Trimming shortened V by 6 bases and J by 2 bases, and 13 bases separated the two germline ends. From germline, CDR1 is SQVTM and CDR2 ANQGSEA. As DNA, the CDR3 is TGCAGCGTACGCGGGGGGCTAAACACTGAAGCTTTCTTT. It is translated as CSVRGGLNTEAFF.